A single sample is the source of the 10 T cell receptor beta chains below, sequenced in a study of T cell clonotyping in hematopoietic cell transplantation. Profiling relied on immunoSEQ multiplex PCR, and the TCRdb table lists in-frame clones only, not all of them. Here the sample spans about 76,000 clones, 95% to 97% being singletons. The sample's time point: recipient sample about 28 days before transplant, after cytoreduction. The sequenced sample was peripheral blood mononuclear cells, obtained before stem cell transplant. The receptors stem from a woman in her forties or fifties with acute myeloid leukemia. Some clones in this sample may be carry-over from other donors' samples.

The V and J genes are TRBV28 and TRBJ2-1; TRBD1 matches at 12 bases. Germline lookup yields CDR1 MDHEN and CDR2 SYDVKM. V dropped 5 bases and J dropped 9; count of bases not matched to a gene: 8. This CDR3 contains 15 residues. As DNA, the CDR3 is TGTGCCAGCAGTCTCCGGGACAGGGGGCGTCGTGAGCAGTTCTTC. It is translated as CASSLRDRGRREQFF.

The rearrangement uses TRBV7-8 and TRBJ1-2; D is unresolved. CDR1 and CDR2 from the germline V gene are SGHVS and FQNEAQ. CDR3 length: 13 amino acids. V lost 0 bases to trimming and J lost 3 bases, with 5 bases between them. The CDR3 protein is CASSLAPDYGYTF. CDR3 sequence (DNA): TGTGCCAGCAGCTTAGCGCCGGACTATGGCTACACCTTC. The full variable domain, its missing parts supplied by reference TRBV7-8 and TRBJ1-2, is GAGVSQSPRYKVAKRGQDVALRCDPISGHVSLFWYQQALGQGPEFLTYFQNEAQLDKSGLPSDRFFAERPEGSVSTLKIQRTQQEDSAVYLCASSLAPDYGYTFGSGTRLTVV.

The CDR3 is CASSNQGLADNEQFF. The CDR3 DNA follows: TGTGCCAGTAGCAACCAGGGGCTAGCGGACAATGAGCAGTTCTTC. This chain links TRBV19 with TRBJ2-1; TRBD2 is a possible D gene (7 bases). The CDR3 length is 15 residues. Trimming cost V 6 bases and J 5 bases, with 17 bases left between them. Germline-derived CDR1 and CDR2 are LNHDA and SQIVND (reference sequence).

The V call is TRBV21-1, the J call TRBJ2-5; no check of the table's D call, TRBD2, against the DNA was made. TRBV21-1 is shown as a pseudogene. The CDR3 is 14 residues long. CDR3 sequence: CASSNGREEETQYF. The CDR3 bases are TGTGCCAGCAGCAATGGGAGGGAGGAGGAGACCCAGTACTTC.

V gene TRBV19 combines with J gene TRBJ1-2; 8 bases are a match to TRBD1. Trimming cost V 4 bases and J 8 bases; bases outside gene matches: 12. The CDR3 totals 15 residues. CDR1 is LNHDA, CDR2 SQIVND, per germline (reference sequence). Here the CDR3 reads CASSREMDRVGGYTF. The DNA for the CDR3 is TGTGCCAGTAGTAGGGAAATGGACAGGGTTGGCGGCTACACCTTC.

The chain carries TRBV6-5 and TRBJ1-5; no clear D. Germline V lookup: CDR1 MNHEY, CDR2 SVGAGI. Trimming shortened V by 2 bases and J by 1 base, and 6 bases separated the two germline ends. The CDR3 contains 14 residues. Written as DNA, the CDR3 is TGTGCCAGCAGTTACGGCCAGAGCAATCAGCCCCAGCATTTT. It yields the protein CASSYGQSNQPQHF.

V is TRBV9 and J is TRBJ1-2; D gene uncertain. V dropped 0 bases and J dropped 0 bases, with 12 bases sitting between them. This CDR3 comprises 16 residues. Germline assignment: CDR1 SGDLS and CDR2 YYNGEE. The chain's CDR3 is CASSVAPGVANYGYTF. In DNA form, the CDR3 reads TGTGCCAGCAGCGTAGCGCCGGGAGTAGCTAACTATGGCTACACCTTC.

This chain uses TRBV4-2 with TRBJ1-5; 7 bases agree with TRBD1. Germline loops: CDR1 LGHNA, CDR2 YNFKEQ. The J segment lost 0 bases and the V segment lost 2 bases, leaving 10 bases of the junction unmatched. The CDR3 loop spans 18 amino acids. CDR3 protein: CASSQKGLTGYSNQPQHF. CDR3 nucleotides: TGTGCCAGCAGCCAAAAAGGCCTGACAGGGTATAGCAATCAGCCCCAGCATTTT.

The chain combines TRBV11-3 with TRBJ2-3; TRBD2 matches at 8 bases. The CDR3 contains 16 residues. V shed 8 bases, J shed 3 bases, and the junction held 13 bases outside the gene matches. Looked up from germline, CDR1 is SGHNT and CDR2 is YENEEA. This CDR3 reads CASSGFSGGPTDTQYF. The DNA for the CDR3 is TGTGCCAGCTCTGGTTTCTCGGGGGGGCCAACAGATACGCAGTATTTT.

CDR3 in amino acids: CAESQGEYTEAFF. The CDR3 DNA reads as TGTGCCGAATCCCAGGGTGAGTACACTGAAGCTTTCTTT. This chain connects TRBV10-3 to TRBJ1-1, with D perhaps matching TRBD1 (5 bases). Trimming removed 11 bases from V and 3 bases from J, with 16 bases in between. CDR3 size: 13 residues. Germline loops: CDR1 ENHRY, CDR2 SYGVKD.